Each of the 13 T cell receptor beta chains below was sequenced from the same sample in a study of blood T cell repertoires in COVID-19. TCRdb keeps only in-frame clones here, not all; method: immunoSEQ multiplex PCR. Of 200,000 to 250,000 clones listed, 80% to 90% are singletons. The sample comprised PBMCs or T cells enriched from blood (not recorded which). These receptor sequences come from a woman under 30 in a cohort exposed to, infected with or recovered from COVID-19 (not recorded which).

The chain has TRBV10-3 and TRBJ1-1, with 10 bases lining up with TRBD1. Germline assignment: CDR1 ENHRY and CDR2 SYGVKD. The ends lost 7 bases at V and 4 bases at J; junction bases unmatched: 3. The CDR3 is made up of 13 amino acids. For the CDR3, the DNA is TGTGCCATCAAGGGACAGGGGACCACTGAAGCTTTCTTT. The encoded protein is CAIKGQGTTEAFF.

This sequence joins TRBV11-2 and TRBJ2-2; D gene uncertain. Trimming shortened V by 5 bases and J by 6 bases, and 4 bases separated the two germline ends. This CDR3 is built from 11 residues. Looked up from germline, CDR1 is SGHAT and CDR2 is FQNNGV. CDR3 residues: CASSPSGELFF. The CDR3 nucleotides are TGTGCCAGCAGCCCGTCCGGGGAGCTGTTTTTT.

The V gene is TRBV2, the J gene TRBJ1-2, with D perhaps matching TRBD1 (6 bases). CDR3 size: 13 residues. CDR1 SNHLY and CDR2 FYNNEI come from the germline V gene. V was trimmed by 6 bases and J by 7 bases, leaving 15 bases between them. This chain's CDR3 is CASRGGNAGGYTF. CDR3 DNA sequence: TGTGCCAGCAGAGGGGGAAATGCTGGTGGCTACACCTTC.

This clone was detected only once. This sequence joins TRBV2 and TRBJ2-1; 11 bases agree with TRBD2. This CDR3 contains 15 residues. From germline, CDR1 is SNHLY and CDR2 FYNNEI. Trimming cost V 4 bases and J 9 bases; bases outside gene matches: 8. The CDR3 nucleotides read TGTGCCAGCAGTGGGGATAGCGGGGGGGCCATTGAGCAGTTCTTC. Translating gives CASSGDSGGAIEQFF.

The chain joins TRBV30 to TRBJ1-1; TRBD1 matches at 7 bases. Trimming took 2 bases from V and 3 from J; bases not matched to a gene: 3. The CDR3 spans 13 residues. Germline V gene sequence: CDR1 GTSNPN, CDR2 SVGIG (reference sequence). CDR3 in amino acids: CAWSTGADTEAFF. The CDR3 region has the DNA TGTGCCTGGAGTACAGGGGCGGACACTGAAGCTTTCTTT. Full variable domain (remainder filled in from reference TRBV30 and TRBJ1-1): SQTIHQWPATLVQPVGSPLSLECTVEGTSNPNLYWYRQAAGRGLQLLFYSVGIGQISSEVPQNLSASRPQDRQFILSSKKLLLSDSGFYLCAWSTGADTEAFFGQGTRLTVV.

The chain couples TRBV27 to TRBJ1-6; tentative D call: TRBD1 (5 bases). Looked up from germline, CDR1 is MNHEY and CDR2 is SMNVEV (reference sequence). This CDR3 contains 15 residues. Trimming left V 6 bases short and J 0 bases short, with 9 bases between. The CDR3 loop reads CASRIDSSYNSPLHF. Here the CDR3 DNA reads TGTGCCAGCAGGATTGACAGCTCCTATAATTCACCCCTCCACTTT.

The chain uses TRBV28 and TRBJ2-3; D gene ambiguous. V shed 5 bases and J shed 4 bases, with 7 bases lying between them. The CDR3 covers 12 residues. The germline V gene has CDR1 MDHEN and CDR2 SYDVKM. CDR3 in amino acids: CASSLLSDTQYF. The CDR3 DNA is TGTGCCAGCAGTCTCCTCTCAGATACGCAGTATTTT.

This clone was seen just once. V usage is TRBV7-9 and J usage is TRBJ2-1; a possible D gene is TRBD1 (5 bases). Trimming removed 6 bases from V and 8 bases from J, with 11 bases in between. Per germline, CDR1 SEHNR and CDR2 FQNEAQ (reference sequence). CDR3 length equals 12 residues. CDR3 nucleotides: TGTGCCAGCAGGGATCAGGGTGATGAGCAGTTCTTC. Translating gives CASRDQGDEQFF.

The V and J genes are TRBV6-1 and TRBJ1-3; 8 bases line up with TRBD1. CDR1 is MNHNS, CDR2 SASEGT, per germline. This CDR3 is built from 15 residues. Trimming took 0 bases from V and 4 from J; bases not matched to a gene: 2. CDR3 residues: CASSEAGTGGNTIYF. CDR3 coding DNA: TGTGCCAGCAGTGAAGCGGGGACAGGCGGAAACACCATATATTTT.

This clone was counted a few times. The chain links TRBV11-2 to TRBJ1-3; TRBD1 aligns across 11 bases. The CDR3 runs to 18 residues. CDR1 and CDR2 from the germline V gene are SGHAT and FQNNGV. V trimming: 5 bases; J trimming: 0 bases; junction bases outside the gene matches: 9. This chain's CDR3 is CASSHPGQGVFSGNTIYF. The CDR3 DNA is TGTGCCAGCAGCCATCCGGGACAGGGGGTTTTCTCTGGAAACACCATATATTTT.

This clone was recorded only once. The V call is TRBV2, the J call TRBJ2-5, with 8 bases that match TRBD1. V gave up 5 bases and J gave up 5 bases; unmatched junction bases: 7. The CDR3 totals 14 residues. The germline V gene encodes CDR1 SNHLY and CDR2 FYNNEI. CDR3 sequence (DNA): TGTGCCAGCAGTACTCTGACAGGGGCGGAGACCCAGTACTTC. The encoded protein is CASSTLTGAETQYF. Complete variable domain (other parts from reference TRBV2 and TRBJ2-5): EPEVTQTPSHQVTQMGQEVILRCVPISNHLYFYWYRQILGQKVEFLVSFYNNEISEKSEIFDDQFSVERPDGSNFTLKIRSTKLEDSAMYFCASSTLTGAETQYFGPGTRLLVL.

The rearrangement uses TRBV11-2 and TRBJ1-5; perhaps TRBD1 as D (6 bases). Trimming took off 2 bases at V and 0 bases at J, with 17 bases between the two ends. CDR3 size: 18 residues. Germline CDR1 SGHAT, CDR2 FQNNGV. CDR3: CASSLYPDSDYSNQPQHF. In nucleotides, the CDR3 is TGTGCCAGCAGCTTATACCCGGACAGCGATTATAGCAATCAGCCCCAGCATTTT. Full variable domain (outside the CDR3, taken from reference TRBV11-2 and TRBJ1-5): EAGVAQSPRYKIIEKRQSVAFWCNPISGHATLYWYQQILGQGPKLLIQFQNNGVVDDSQLPKDRFSAERLKGVDSTLKIQPAKLEDSAVYLCASSLYPDSDYSNQPQHFGDGTRLSIL.

The chain has TRBV6-1 and TRBJ2-7; possible D gene TRBD2, 5 bases. The CDR3 loop spans 15 amino acids. Germline CDR1 is MNHNS and CDR2 is SASEGT. The germline V and J ends were trimmed by 2 bases and 9 bases, with 20 bases remaining between them. CDR3 in DNA: TGTGCCAGCAGTGAATTTGAGGGATTCCCTCGAGGGCAGTACTTC. Translation: CASSEFEGFPRGQYF.